One sample yielded the 18 T cell receptor beta chains listed below, sequenced in a study of cytomegalovirus exposure and HLA in healthy donors (dated by TCRdb to about 2017). The library was built by means of the immunoSEQ multiplex PCR assay. The multiplex PCR relied on a mix of 60 forward primers for TCR Vbeta segments and 13 reverse primers for TCR Jbeta segments. TCRdb's version of the immuneACCESS table is confined to in-frame rearrangements and falls short of the full clone set. An unresolved V gene accounts for under half of the shortfall where checked; the remainder is of unknown origin. In all, the sample holds 65,000 to 80,000 clones, and less than 80% of those were seen once. Of the sample, about 9.1% falls within the top ten clones. The sample comprised PBMCs. Receptor source: a man aged 40-55 years in good health and CMV-seropositive.

This clone was seen once. The chain combines TRBV7-2 with TRBJ2-6; D is perhaps TRBD2 (5 bases). The germline CDR1 and CDR2 sequences are SGHTA and FQGNSA. The V end lost 5 bases, the J end lost 0 bases, and 14 bases lay between the germline ends. The CDR3 is 17 amino acids. Here the CDR3 reads CASSVRGGASGANVLTF. The CDR3 DNA follows: TGTGCCAGCAGCGTCCGGGGTGGAGCCTCTGGGGCCAACGTCCTGACTTTC.

V is TRBV6-6 and J is TRBJ2-7, with a weak D call TRBD2 (6 bases). The V gene lost 10 bases and the J gene lost 6 bases, with 22 bases spanning the gap. CDR3 length equals 14 residues. Germline assignment: CDR1 MNHNY and CDR2 SVGAGI (reference sequence). For the CDR3, the DNA is TGTGCCACCTCCCCCCGGGACTCCTCAGGCGAGCAGTACTTC. Amino acid sequence: CATSPRDSSGEQYF.

V and J are TRBV6-1 and TRBJ1-2; a possible D gene is TRBD1 (6 bases). The V gene lost 4 bases and the J gene lost 8 bases, with 20 bases spanning the gap. Germline V lookup: CDR1 MNHNS, CDR2 SASEGT. The CDR3 runs to 15 residues. This chain's CDR3 is CASSAASQGLGGYTF. The CDR3 coding sequence is TGTGCCAGCAGTGCTGCCTCCCAGGGGCTGGGAGGCTACACCTTC.

V and J are TRBV5-4 and TRBJ1-1; D remains unclear. Trimming cost V 4 bases and J 5 bases, with 15 bases left between them. This CDR3 spans 14 amino acids. Per the germline V gene, CDR1 is SGHNT and CDR2 is YYREEE (reference sequence). The CDR3 region is CASSPEGSGTEAFF. In nucleotides, the CDR3 is TGTGCCAGCAGCCCCGAAGGGAGTGGGACTGAAGCTTTCTTT. The whole variable domain, remainder taken from reference TRBV5-4 and TRBJ1-1, is ETGVTQSPTHLIKTRGQQVTLRCSSQSGHNTVSWYQQALGQGPQFIFQYYREEENGRGNFPPRFSGLQFPNYSSELNVNALELDDSALYLCASSPEGSGTEAFFGQGTRLTVV.

The chain is built from TRBV2 and TRBJ1-5; weak D call: TRBD1 (6 bases). Germline V gene lookup returns CDR1 SNHLY and CDR2 FYNNEI. The ends were cut back, 7 bases at V and 10 bases at J, with 17 bases in the middle. This CDR3 comprises 13 residues. CDR3: CASTPEGGAPQHF. The CDR3 DNA follows: TGTGCCAGCACCCCGGAAGGGGGGGCTCCCCAGCATTTT.

Concerning this clone itself: Other DNA sequences in this sample translate to the same CDR3. The chain uses TRBV30 and TRBJ1-2, with 8 bases aligning to TRBD1. The CDR3 length is 11 residues. The germline gives CDR1 GTSNPN, CDR2 SVGIG (reference sequence). Unmatched junction bases numbered 4, after V lost 5 bases and J lost 8 bases. In DNA, the CDR3 is TGTGCCTGGGACAGGGGATACGGCTACACCTTC. Its protein is CAWDRGYGYTF. The full variable domain, rest sourced from reference TRBV30 and TRBJ1-2, is SQTIHQWPATLVQPVGSPLSLECTVEGTSNPNLYWYRQAAGRGLQLLFYSVGIGQISSEVPQNLSASRPQDRQFILSSKKLLLSDSGFYLCAWDRGYGYTFGSGTRLTVV.

This chain connects TRBV11-3 to TRBJ1-1; 9 bases fit TRBD1. The CDR3 totals 14 residues. Germline values: CDR1 SGHNT, CDR2 YENEEA. V trimming: 7 bases; J trimming: 6 bases; junction bases outside the gene matches: 9. Written as DNA, the CDR3 is TGTGCCAGCACCGAGGGACAGGGAGGCGCTGAAGCTTTCTTT. It translates to CASTEGQGGAEAFF.

This chain connects TRBV5-1 to TRBJ2-1; the D is unclear. The V and J ends lost 4 bases and 0 bases respectively, with 14 bases between them. CDR1 is SGHRS and CDR2 is YFSETQ in the germline V gene. This CDR3 has 16 residues. The CDR3 sequence: CASSPGDASSYNEQFF. The CDR3 coding sequence is TGCGCCAGCAGCCCCGGAGACGCTAGCTCCTACAATGAGCAGTTCTTC.

V is TRBV29-1 and J is TRBJ2-3; TRBD1 aligns across 9 bases. V was clipped by 6 bases and J by 6 bases; unmatched bases: 7. CDR3 length equals 13 residues. Germline assignment: CDR1 SQVTM and CDR2 ANQGSEA. The CDR3 region has the DNA TGCAGCGTCGAGCCGGGACAGGGCGATACGCAGTATTTT. This encodes CSVEPGQGDTQYF.

J is TRBJ2-4 and V is TRBV11-2; 8 bases fit TRBD1. CDR1 SGHAT and CDR2 FQNNGV come from the germline V gene. J gave up 8 bases and V 2 bases, and 8 bases lay outside the gene matches. The CDR3 consists of 15 residues. The CDR3 region is CASSLIARGQDIQYF. CDR3 DNA sequence: TGTGCCAGCAGCTTAATAGCCAGGGGGCAGGACATTCAGTACTTC.

The chain combines TRBV9 with TRBJ2-3; weak D call: TRBD1 (6 bases). From germline, CDR1 is SGDLS and CDR2 YYNGEE. The CDR3 loop spans 15 amino acids. Trimming took off 4 bases at V and 1 base at J, with 13 bases between the two ends. The CDR3, as DNA: TGTGCCAGCAGCCCCGGACAGATTCGCACAGATACGCAGTATTTT. It encodes CASSPGQIRTDTQYF. Supplemented by reference TRBV9 and TRBJ2-3, the full variable domain reads DSGVTQTPKHLITATGQRVTLRCSPRSGDLSVYWYQQSLDQGLQFLIQYYNGEERAKGNILERFSAQQFPDLHSELNLSSLELGDSALYFCASSPGQIRTDTQYFGPGTRLTVL.

This clone was seen just once. This rearrangement joins TRBV9 to TRBJ1-2; TRBD1 is a possible D gene (6 bases). In germline, CDR1 is SGDLS, CDR2 YYNGEE. This CDR3 region has 14 residues. Trimming shortened V by 4 bases and J by 4 bases, and 14 bases separated the two germline ends. The CDR3 DNA sequence: TGTGCCAGCAGCCCCCGGCGGACAGCCTATGGCTACACCTTC. This encodes CASSPRRTAYGYTF.

This clone was found a few times. CDR3 DNA sequence: TGTGCCAGCAGCCTTGATCGCAGGGCTGGCAATCAGCCCCAGCATTTT. It translates to CASSLDRRAGNQPQHF. J is TRBJ1-5 and V is TRBV28; a weak D match, TRBD1 (5 bases). This CDR3 is 16 amino acids long. The germline V gene encodes CDR1 MDHEN and CDR2 SYDVKM. The germline V and J ends were trimmed by 6 bases and 2 bases, with 17 bases remaining between them.

The chain has TRBV19 and TRBJ1-3; tentative D call: TRBD1 (5 bases). From germline, CDR1 is LNHDA and CDR2 SQIVND (reference sequence). The CDR3 is 14 residues long. V was trimmed by 5 bases and J by 0 bases, leaving 8 bases between them. The CDR3 sequence: CASSPGISGNTIYF. The CDR3 coding sequence is TGTGCCAGTAGTCCAGGGATCTCTGGAAACACCATATATTTT.

This clone was counted many times. This chain connects TRBV28 to TRBJ2-7; 12 bases agree with TRBD1. This CDR3 is 16 amino acids long. Trimming cost V 6 bases and J 2 bases; bases outside gene matches: 8. Germline CDR1 and CDR2: MDHEN and SYDVKM. The CDR3 region has the DNA TGTGCCAGCAGGTCCGGGACAGGGGGCCGACCCTACGAGCAGTACTTC. Its translation is CASRSGTGGRPYEQYF.

The V gene is TRBV5-1, the J gene TRBJ1-2; D is unclear. V shed 1 base and J shed 0 bases, with 7 bases lying between them. The CDR3 totals 14 residues. Germline V gene lookup returns CDR1 SGHRS and CDR2 YFSETQ. CDR3 coding DNA: TGCGCCAGCAGCTTGCAGGTAGCTAACTATGGCTACACCTTC. Translating it yields CASSLQVANYGYTF.

This clone was detected a few times. The chain is built from TRBV6-5 and TRBJ2-2; D is unresolved. The CDR3 has 13 residues. The germline V gene has CDR1 MNHEY and CDR2 SVGAGI. V was pared by 5 bases and J by 2 bases, with 6 bases between. CDR3: CASSNSNTGELFF. CDR3 nucleotides: TGTGCCAGCAGTAACAGCAACACCGGGGAGCTGTTTTTT.

This clone was recorded once. The CDR3 spells CATSRDLGTANYGYTF. CDR3 bases: TGTGCCACCAGCAGAGATCTTGGGACAGCGAACTATGGCTACACCTTC. The V gene is TRBV15, the J gene TRBJ1-2, with 7 bases lining up with TRBD1. CDR3 length: 16 amino acids. V was pared by 0 bases and J by 2 bases, with 6 bases of the junction left unmatched. CDR1 is LNHNV and CDR2 is YYDKDF in the germline V gene (reference sequence).